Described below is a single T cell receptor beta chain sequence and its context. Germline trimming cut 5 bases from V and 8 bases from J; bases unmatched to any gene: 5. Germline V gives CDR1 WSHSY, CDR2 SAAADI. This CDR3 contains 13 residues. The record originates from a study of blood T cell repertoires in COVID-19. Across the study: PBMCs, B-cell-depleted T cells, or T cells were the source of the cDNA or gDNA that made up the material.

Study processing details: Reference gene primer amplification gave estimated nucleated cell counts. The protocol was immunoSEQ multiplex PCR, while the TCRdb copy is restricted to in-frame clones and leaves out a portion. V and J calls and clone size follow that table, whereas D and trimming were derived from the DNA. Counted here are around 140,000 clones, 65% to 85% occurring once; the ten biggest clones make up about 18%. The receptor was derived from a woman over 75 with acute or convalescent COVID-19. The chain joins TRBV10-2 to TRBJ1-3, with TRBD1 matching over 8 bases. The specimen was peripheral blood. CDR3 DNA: TGCGCCAGCAGTCCGGGACAGGAGGACACCATATATTTT. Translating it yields CASSPGQEDTIYF.